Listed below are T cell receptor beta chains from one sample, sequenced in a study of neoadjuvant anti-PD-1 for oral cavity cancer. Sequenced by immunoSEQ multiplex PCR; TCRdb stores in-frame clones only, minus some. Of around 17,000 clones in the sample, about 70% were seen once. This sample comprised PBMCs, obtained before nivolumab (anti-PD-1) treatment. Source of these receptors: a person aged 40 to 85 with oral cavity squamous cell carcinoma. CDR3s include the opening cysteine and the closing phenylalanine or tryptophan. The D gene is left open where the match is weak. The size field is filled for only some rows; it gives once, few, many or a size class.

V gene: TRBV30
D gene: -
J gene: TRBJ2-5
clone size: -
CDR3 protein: CAWSVRVARETQYF
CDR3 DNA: TGTGCCTGGAGTGTACGAGTAGCGAGAGAGACCCAGTACTTC

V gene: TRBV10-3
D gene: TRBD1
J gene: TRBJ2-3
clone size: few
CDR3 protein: CATLDGQGIDDTQYF
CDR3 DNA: TGTGCCACCCTGGACGGACAGGGCATCGACGATACGCAGTATTTT

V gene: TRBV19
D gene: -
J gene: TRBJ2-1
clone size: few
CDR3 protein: CASSIAPARGHEQFF
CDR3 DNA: TGTGCCAGTAGTATAGCCCCCGCTAGAGGCCATGAGCAGTTCTTC

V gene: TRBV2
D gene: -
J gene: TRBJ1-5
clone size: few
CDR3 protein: CASNLPPFNQPQHF
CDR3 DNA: TGTGCCAGCAATCTGCCACCCTTCAATCAGCCCCAGCATTTT

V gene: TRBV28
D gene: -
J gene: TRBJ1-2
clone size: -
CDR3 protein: CASSWNRDYGYTF
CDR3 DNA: TGTGCCAGCAGTTGGAACCGGGACTATGGCTACACCTTC

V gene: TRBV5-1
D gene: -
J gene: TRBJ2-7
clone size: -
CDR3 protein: CASSPGLTPSYEQYF
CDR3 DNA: TGCGCCAGCAGCCCCGGACTAACCCCCTCCTACGAGCAGTACTTC

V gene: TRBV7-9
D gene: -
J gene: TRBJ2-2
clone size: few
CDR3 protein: CASSLGAPTGELFF
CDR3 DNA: TGTGCCAGCAGCTTAGGGGCGCCCACCGGGGAGCTGTTTTTT

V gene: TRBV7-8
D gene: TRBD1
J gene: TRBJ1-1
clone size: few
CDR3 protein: CASSSGQGSTEAFF
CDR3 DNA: TGTGCCAGCAGCTCGGGACAGGGGAGCACTGAAGCTTTCTTT

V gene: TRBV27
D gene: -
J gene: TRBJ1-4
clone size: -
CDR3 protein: CASSLSWGPNEKLFF
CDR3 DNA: TGTGCCAGCAGTTTAAGTTGGGGGCCTAATGAAAAACTGTTTTTT

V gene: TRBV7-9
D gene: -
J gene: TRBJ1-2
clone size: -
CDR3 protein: CASSLSRVRIYGYTF
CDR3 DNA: TGTGCCAGCAGCTTGAGCAGGGTGAGGATTTATGGCTACACCTTC

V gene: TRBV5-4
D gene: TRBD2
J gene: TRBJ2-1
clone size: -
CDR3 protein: CASSLGGLAAYNEQFF
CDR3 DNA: TGTGCCAGCAGCTTGGGGGGACTAGCGGCCTACAATGAGCAGTTCTTC

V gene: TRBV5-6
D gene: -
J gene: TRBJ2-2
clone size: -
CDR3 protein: CASSSPTWENTGELFF
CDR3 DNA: TGTGCCAGCAGCTCTCCCACTTGGGAGAACACCGGGGAGCTGTTTTTT

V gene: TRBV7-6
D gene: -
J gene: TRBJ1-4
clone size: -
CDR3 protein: CASSLVAGSGKEKLFF
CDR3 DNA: TGTGCCAGCAGCTTAGTTGCAGGTTCGGGGAAGGAAAAACTGTTTTTT

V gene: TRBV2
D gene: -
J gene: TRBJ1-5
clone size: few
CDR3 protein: CASSREGNSQPQHF
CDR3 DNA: TGTGCCAGCAGTCGAGAAGGGAACAGTCAGCCCCAGCATTTT

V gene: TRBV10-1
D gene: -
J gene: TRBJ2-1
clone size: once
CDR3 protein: CASSEGGQGEQFF
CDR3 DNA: TGCGCCAGCAGTGAAGGTGGGCAGGGTGAGCAGTTCTTC

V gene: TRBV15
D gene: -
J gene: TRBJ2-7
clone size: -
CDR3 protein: CATSGGKSYEQYF
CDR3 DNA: TGTGCCACCAGCGGAGGGAAATCCTACGAGCAGTACTTC

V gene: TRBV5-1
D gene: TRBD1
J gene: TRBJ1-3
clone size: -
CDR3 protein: CASRSSGQGHVNTIYF
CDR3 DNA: TGCGCCAGCAGGTCGTCGGGACAGGGCCATGTAAACACCATATATTTT

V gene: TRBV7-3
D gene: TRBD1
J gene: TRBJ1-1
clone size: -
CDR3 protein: CASSTGQGRAFF
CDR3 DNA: TGTGCCAGCAGCACTGGACAGGGCCGGGCTTTCTTT

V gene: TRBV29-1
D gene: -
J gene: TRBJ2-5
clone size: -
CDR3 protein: CSVDRTGETQYF
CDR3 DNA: TGCAGCGTTGATAGGACGGGGGAGACCCAGTACTTC

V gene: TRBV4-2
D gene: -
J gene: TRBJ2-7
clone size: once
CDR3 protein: CASSSADVYEQYF
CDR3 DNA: TGTGCCAGCAGCAGCGCGGATGTTTACGAGCAGTACTTC

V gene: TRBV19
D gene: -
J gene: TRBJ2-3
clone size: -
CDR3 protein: CASSIAPLYGGGDTQYF
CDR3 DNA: TGTGCCAGTAGTATAGCCCCTCTGTATGGAGGAGGAGATACGCAGTATTTT